This entry lists 17 T cell receptor beta chains sequenced from one sample in a study of cytotoxic CD8 clonotypes in ibrutinib-treated CLL (dated by TCRdb to about 2021). Library construction relied on the immunoSEQ multiplex PCR assay. Drawn from immuneACCESS, this table holds only the in-frame rearrangements with V and J called that TCRdb kept. Clones are partly lost; checked studies trace under half to an unresolved V gene and leave the rest unexplained. The sample table contains some 76,000 clones; only one count was recorded for less than 85% of them. Around 37% of the sample is held by the ten biggest clonotypes. The meaning of the sample's time point label: around 25 months on ibrutinib. Specimen: PBMCs, collected after 24 months of ibrutinib treatment. These receptors were taken from a human donor with chronic lymphocytic leukemia.

The rearrangement links TRBV5-1 to TRBJ1-4, with TRBD1 matching over 9 bases. The CDR3 totals 16 residues. V gave up 2 bases and J gave up 4 bases; unmatched junction bases: 6. Germline CDR1 reads SGHRS; CDR2 reads YFSETQ. The DNA of the CDR3 is TGCGCCAGCAGCTTAAGGGGACAGGGCCTTAATGAAAAACTGTTTTTT. Translated, it gives CASSLRGQGLNEKLFF.

This chain uses TRBV6-6 with TRBJ2-7, with TRBD2 matching 9 bases. With 6 bases clipped from V and 6 bases from J, the junction kept 0 bases outside the gene matches. This CDR3 is 11 amino acids long. Germline V gives CDR1 MNHNY, CDR2 SVGAGI (reference sequence). CDR3 amino acids: CASRRGGEQYF. CDR3 bases: TGTGCCAGCAGGCGGGGGGGCGAGCAGTACTTC.

The chain carries TRBV4-1 and TRBJ2-1; 11 positions match TRBD2. Losses at the gene ends were 4 bases for V and 6 bases for J; bases not matched to a gene: 5. The CDR3 runs to 15 residues. Looked up from germline, CDR1 is MGHRA and CDR2 is YSYEKL. The CDR3 spells CASSRGLAAVNEQFF. The DNA for the CDR3 is TGCGCCAGCAGCCGGGGACTAGCGGCCGTCAATGAGCAGTTCTTC.

The count of this clone is one. The chain couples TRBV27 to TRBJ1-5; D is perhaps TRBD1 (6 bases). V lost 2 bases and J 0 bases, leaving 11 bases between the germline ends. This CDR3 comprises 16 residues. Germline V lookup: CDR1 MNHEY, CDR2 SMNVEV (reference sequence). CDR3 DNA: TGTGCCAGCAGTTTAAAAGGGGGATATAGCAATCAGCCCCAGCATTTT. Protein: CASSLKGGYSNQPQHF.

As concerns this clone: Different DNA sequences within this sample yield the same CDR3. This rearrangement joins TRBV18 to TRBJ1-2; 9 bases match TRBD1. Trimming cost V 0 bases and J 2 bases; bases outside gene matches: 1. From germline, CDR1 is KGHSH and CDR2 LQKENI. CDR3 length: 15 residues. CDR3 residues: CASSPPGQGNYGYTF. The CDR3, as DNA: TGTGCCAGCTCACCACCGGGACAGGGAAACTATGGCTACACCTTC.

This clone is a singleton in its sample. The V call is TRBV5-1, the J call TRBJ2-5; 10 bases align to TRBD2. Trimming took 0 bases from V and 4 from J; bases not matched to a gene: 6. Germline values: CDR1 SGHRS, CDR2 YFSETQ. The CDR3 covers 16 residues. For the CDR3, the DNA is TGCGCCAGCAGCTTGGCCGCTAGACTAGCGGGAGAGACCCAGTACTTC. Protein sequence: CASSLAARLAGETQYF.

V and J are TRBV5-1 and TRBJ2-7; 9 positions match TRBD1. This CDR3 contains 15 residues. Trimming removed 1 base from V and 6 bases from J; junction bases left unmatched: 8. CDR1 is SGHRS and CDR2 is YFSETQ in the germline V gene. CDR3 DNA sequence: TGCGCCAGCAGCTTGAGAGGGACAGGGCCTCGCGAGCAGTACTTC. Protein sequence: CASSLRGTGPREQYF.

The rearrangement uses TRBV5-1 and TRBJ1-2, with 9 positions matching TRBD1. CDR1 SGHRS and CDR2 YFSETQ come from the germline V gene. The CDR3 has 14 amino acids. With V trimmed by 4 bases and J by 1 base, 2 bases remained unmatched. The chain's CDR3 is CASSGQGFNYGYTF. CDR3 nucleotide sequence: TGCGCCAGCAGCGGACAGGGGTTTAACTATGGCTACACCTTC. The full variable domain, completed using reference TRBV5-1 and TRBJ1-2, is KAGVTQTPRYLIKTRGQQVTLSCSPISGHRSVSWYQQTPGQGLQFLFEYFSETQRNKGNFPGRFSGRQFSNSRSEMNVSTLELGDSALYLCASSGQGFNYGYTFGSGTRLTVV.

The rearrangement uses TRBV5-1 and TRBJ2-3, with 7 nucleotides matching TRBD2. This CDR3 is 14 amino acids long. With V trimmed by 4 bases and J by 4 bases, 6 bases remained unmatched. The germline V gene has CDR1 SGHRS and CDR2 YFSETQ. Here the CDR3 DNA reads TGCGCCAGCAGCCCGGGGACTACCGCAGATACGCAGTATTTT. Amino acid sequence: CASSPGTTADTQYF.

V is TRBV18 and J is TRBJ2-1; D uncertain. The germline V and J ends were trimmed by 1 base and 9 bases, with 10 bases remaining between them. The CDR3 is 13 residues long. Per germline, CDR1 KGHSH and CDR2 LQKENI. The CDR3 nucleotides are TGTGCCAGCTCACCACTGGGTGATGGTGAGCAGTTCTTC. Protein: CASSPLGDGEQFF.

With respect to this clone: This likely traces to a read error, being one base from a far larger clone. This chain uses TRBV7-6 with TRBJ1-1; D is uncertain. V was trimmed by 1 base and J by 1 base, leaving 4 bases between them. This CDR3 comprises 13 residues. The germline V gene has CDR1 SGHVS and CDR2 FNYEAQ. CDR3 bases: TGTGCCAGCAGCTTAGGGCAGAACACTGAAGCTTTCTTT. It is translated as CASSLGQNTEAFF.

V usage is TRBV18 and J usage is TRBJ2-2, with a tentative D call TRBD1 (6 bases). The germline V gene encodes CDR1 KGHSH and CDR2 LQKENI. The V end was cut by 3 bases, the J end by 3 bases, with 8 bases between. This CDR3 has 14 residues. The chain's CDR3 is CASSPGQYTGELFF. The CDR3 DNA is TGTGCCAGCTCACCTGGACAGTACACCGGGGAGCTGTTTTTT.

The DNA for the CDR3 is TGCGCCAGCAGCTCCGGGACAGGGGGCCGGTATGGCTACACCTTC. It yields the protein CASSSGTGGRYGYTF. The chain employs TRBV5-1 and TRBJ1-2; TRBD1 aligns across 12 bases. After removal of 3 bases from V and 5 bases from J, the junction contained 5 bases not matched to a gene. The CDR3 has 15 residues. Germline CDR1 SGHRS, CDR2 YFSETQ.

The chain has TRBV18 and TRBJ1-1; D remains unclear. In germline, CDR1 is KGHSH, CDR2 LQKENI. V was shortened by 4 bases and J by 0 bases, with 15 bases between the two germline ends. This CDR3 region has 16 residues. The CDR3 loop reads CASSLTPEGVNTEAFF. The CDR3 DNA follows: TGTGCCAGCTCACTCACCCCAGAGGGCGTGAACACTGAAGCTTTCTTT. The complete variable domain, with remaining parts taken from reference TRBV18 and TRBJ1-1, reads NAGVMQNPRHLVRRRGQEARLRCSPMKGHSHVYWYRQLPEEGLKFMVYLQKENIIDESGMPKERFSAEFPKEGPSILRIQQVVRGDSAAYFCASSLTPEGVNTEAFFGQGTRLTVV.

The gene calls are TRBV18 and TRBJ2-1, with 7 bases aligning to TRBD1. The V and J ends lost 3 bases and 0 bases, in that order; junction bases with no gene match: 2. Germline-derived CDR1 and CDR2 are KGHSH and LQKENI. The CDR3 loop spans 15 amino acids. DNA for the CDR3: TGTGCCAGCTCACCCCCAGGGGGCTCCTACAATGAGCAGTTCTTC. It is translated as CASSPPGGSYNEQFF.

The chain joins TRBV11-2 to TRBJ2-1; 7 nucleotides align to TRBD2. The CDR3 length is 15 residues. J was trimmed by 6 bases and V by 4 bases; bases with no gene match: 9. CDR1 SGHAT and CDR2 FQNNGV come from the germline V gene. CDR3 sequence (DNA): TGTGCCAGCAGCTCTAGCGCGGGAGTGGTCAATGAGCAGTTCTTC. It translates to CASSSSAGVVNEQFF.

V usage is TRBV7-2 and J usage is TRBJ2-2; D perhaps matches TRBD2 (5 bases). The V and J ends lost 1 base and 3 bases respectively, with 18 bases between them. Germline V gene sequence: CDR1 SGHTA, CDR2 FQGNSA. This CDR3 has 18 residues. CDR3 sequence reads: CASSLVIPGGADTGELFF. As DNA, the CDR3 is TGTGCCAGCAGCTTAGTGATTCCCGGCGGAGCGGACACCGGGGAGCTGTTTTTT.